This T cell receptor beta chain stems from a study of PD-1 blockade in mismatch repair-deficient tumors (dated by TCRdb to the late 2010s). A note on the overall study: Between late 2013 and 2016, the trial enrolled 80 to 95 consecutive patients with approximately 12 types of mismatch repair-deficient cancer, all of whom had received prior treatment and were progressing. Tumor-associated T cell clones in the peripheral blood of patients responding to PD-1 blockade were tracked using deep sequencing of TCR CDR3 regions.

The library relied on the immunoSEQ multiplex PCR assay. The source is immuneACCESS, and TCRdb retained only in-frame sequences with V and J called. Part of the clones is not carried over; for the studies checked, unresolved V genes explain less than half of this, and the remainder is unexplained. This sample lists about 79,000 clones; about four fifths were detected once. Jointly, the top ten make up approximately 5% of the sample. Summary of the overall study and its limitations: Tumor-resident clones, often undetectable in blood before treatment, expanded rapidly after pembrolizumab and then contracted, generally before radiologic responses.

Comment on this clone: Its cognate antigen has yet to be identified. The record has no base qualities; no much larger clone is one base away.

CDR1 SGHRS and CDR2 YFSETQ are derived from the germline V gene. Its CDR3 holds 12 amino acids, cysteine through phenylalanine. Only the CDR3 region is kept as DNA, spanning 36 bases read in frame from base 1. V is pared back by 1 base and J by 10 bases, with 9 bases lying between the germline termini. For every enrolled patient, mismatch repair deficiency was confirmed by either polymerase chain reaction or immunohistochemistry. TCR sequencing was carried out for three patients who responded to pembrolizumab therapy. The phase II trial prospectively evaluated PD-1 blockade with pembrolizumab in advanced mismatch repair-deficient cancers, independent of tissue of origin. Peripheral blood T cell samples were serially collected before and at multiple times after PD-1 blockade was started. Blood sampling time points were reported as weeks after the first dose of pembrolizumab.

This receptor was obtained from an adult with mismatch repair-deficient cancer. Sequenced here: peripheral blood, sampled 44 weeks after starting pembrolizumab. The sequence joins TRBV5-1 to TRBJ2-1, with a tentative D gene TRBD1 over 5 matching bases. The DNA reads TGCGCCAGCAGCTTGACAGGACCCGAGCAGTTCTTC. It codes for CASSLTGPEQFF.